Reported below is one T cell receptor (beta chain). Its antigen is undetermined. These data belong to a study of CD4+ T cells in melanoma. Findings and limits, study-wide: In melanoma, neoantigen-specific CD4+ T cells reportedly differed in differentiation state. CD8+ T cell, macrophage and B cell function reportedly correlated with neoantigen-specific CD4+ T cells.

Germline V gives CDR1 SEHNR, CDR2 FQNEAQ (reference sequence). This CDR3 is built from 14 residues. V was clipped by 0 bases and J by 5 bases, with 11 bases between them. Produced via immunoSEQ multiplex PCR; TCRdb's table is partial and in-frame only. The table shows 9,500 to 13,000 clones, with around 84% occurring only once. The sequenced sample consisted of cells from a culture (not recorded whether cultured in vitro). The sequence derives from a human donor with melanoma. V and J are TRBV7-9 and TRBJ2-7; D ambiguous. CDR3 residues: CASSLAWPTHEQYF. CDR3 nucleotides: TGTGCCAGCAGCTTAGCGTGGCCTACCCACGAGCAGTACTTC.